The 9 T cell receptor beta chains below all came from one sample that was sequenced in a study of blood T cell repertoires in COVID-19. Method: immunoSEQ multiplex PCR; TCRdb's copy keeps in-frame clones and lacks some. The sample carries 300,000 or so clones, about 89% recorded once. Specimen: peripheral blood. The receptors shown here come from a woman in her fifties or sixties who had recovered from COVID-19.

The CDR3 here is CASSLHGDGRPYEQYF. CDR3 bases: TGTGCCAGCTCGCTTCACGGGGACGGGAGGCCCTACGAGCAGTACTTC. The chain uses TRBV27 and TRBJ2-7; 7 positions agree with TRBD2. CDR3 length: 16 amino acids. The trim removed 8 bases at V and 2 bases at J, leaving 15 bases unmatched. Germline V CDR1 and CDR2: MNHEY, SMNVEV (reference sequence).

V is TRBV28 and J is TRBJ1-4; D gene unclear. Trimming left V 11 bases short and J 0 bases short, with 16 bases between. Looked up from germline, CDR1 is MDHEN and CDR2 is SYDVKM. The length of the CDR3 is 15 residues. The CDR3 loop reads CAVGRSTATNEKLFF. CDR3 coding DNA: TGTGCCGTGGGTAGGAGCACTGCAACTAATGAAAAACTGTTTTTT.

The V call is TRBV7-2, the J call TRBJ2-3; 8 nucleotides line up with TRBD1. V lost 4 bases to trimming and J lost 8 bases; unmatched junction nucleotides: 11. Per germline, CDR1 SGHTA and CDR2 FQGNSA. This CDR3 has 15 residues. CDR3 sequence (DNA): TGTGCCAGCAGCTATAGGACAGGGTTCTCGGTTACGCAGTATTTT. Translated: CASSYRTGFSVTQYF.

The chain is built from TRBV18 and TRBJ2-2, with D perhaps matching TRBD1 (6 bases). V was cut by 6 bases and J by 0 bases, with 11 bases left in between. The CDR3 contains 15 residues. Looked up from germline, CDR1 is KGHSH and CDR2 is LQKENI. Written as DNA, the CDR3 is TGTGCCAGCTCTCCAGGGACAACGAACACCGGGGAGCTGTTTTTT. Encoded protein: CASSPGTTNTGELFF.

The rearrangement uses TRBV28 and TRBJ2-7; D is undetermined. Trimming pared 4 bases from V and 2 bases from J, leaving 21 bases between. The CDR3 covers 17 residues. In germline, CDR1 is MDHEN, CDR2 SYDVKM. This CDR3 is CASSSPFTAGKAYEQYF. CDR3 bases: TGTGCCAGCAGTTCCCCTTTTACGGCAGGAAAGGCCTACGAGCAGTACTTC.

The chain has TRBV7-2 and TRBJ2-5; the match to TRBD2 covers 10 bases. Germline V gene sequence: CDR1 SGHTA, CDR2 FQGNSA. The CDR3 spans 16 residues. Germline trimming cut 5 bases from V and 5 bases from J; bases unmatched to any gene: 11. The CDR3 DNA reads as TGTGCCAGCAGCCCTCGTGTTAGCGGGGGGACGGAGACCCAGTACTTC. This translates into CASSPRVSGGTETQYF.

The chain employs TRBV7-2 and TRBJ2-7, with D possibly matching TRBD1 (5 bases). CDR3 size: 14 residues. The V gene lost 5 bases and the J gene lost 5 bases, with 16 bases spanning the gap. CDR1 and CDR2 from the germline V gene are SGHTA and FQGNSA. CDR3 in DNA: TGTGCCAGCAGCGCAGACAGTTTGGGGAACGAGCAGTACTTC. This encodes CASSADSLGNEQYF.

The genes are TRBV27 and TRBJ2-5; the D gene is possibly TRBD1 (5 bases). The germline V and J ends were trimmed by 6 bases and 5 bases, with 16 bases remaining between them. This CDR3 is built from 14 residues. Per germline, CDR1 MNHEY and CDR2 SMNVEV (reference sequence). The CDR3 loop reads CASRYRGNWETQYF. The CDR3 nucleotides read TGTGCCAGCAGGTATAGGGGTAACTGGGAGACCCAGTACTTC.

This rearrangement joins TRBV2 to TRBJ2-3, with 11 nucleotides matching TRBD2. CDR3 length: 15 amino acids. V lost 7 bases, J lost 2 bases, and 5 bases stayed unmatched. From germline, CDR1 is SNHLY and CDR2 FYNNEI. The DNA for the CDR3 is TGTGCCAGCACAAGACTAGCGGGAAACACAGATACGCAGTATTTT. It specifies CASTRLAGNTDTQYF. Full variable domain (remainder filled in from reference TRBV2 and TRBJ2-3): EPEVTQTPSHQVTQMGQEVILRCVPISNHLYFYWYRQILGQKVEFLVSFYNNEISEKSEIFDDQFSVERPDGSNFTLKIRSTKLEDSAMYFCASTRLAGNTDTQYFGPGTRLTVL.